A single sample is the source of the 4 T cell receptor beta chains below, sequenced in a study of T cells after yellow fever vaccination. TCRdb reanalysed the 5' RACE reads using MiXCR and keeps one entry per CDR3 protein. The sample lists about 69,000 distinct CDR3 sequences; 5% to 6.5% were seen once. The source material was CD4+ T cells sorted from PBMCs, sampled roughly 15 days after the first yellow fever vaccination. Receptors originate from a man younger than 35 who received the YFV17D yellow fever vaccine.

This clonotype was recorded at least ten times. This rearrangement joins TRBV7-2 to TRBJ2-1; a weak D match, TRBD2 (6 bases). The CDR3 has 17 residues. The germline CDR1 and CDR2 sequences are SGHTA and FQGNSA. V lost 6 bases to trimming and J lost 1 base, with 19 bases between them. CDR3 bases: TGTGCCAGCAGGGGACTCAGTGGCGGTAGGTCCTACAATGAGCAGTTCTTC. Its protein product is CASRGLSGGRSYNEQFF.

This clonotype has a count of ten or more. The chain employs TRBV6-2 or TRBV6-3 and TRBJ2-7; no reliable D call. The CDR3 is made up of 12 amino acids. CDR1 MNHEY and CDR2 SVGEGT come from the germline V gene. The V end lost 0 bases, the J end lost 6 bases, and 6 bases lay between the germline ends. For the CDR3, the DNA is TGTGCCAGCAGTTACTCGCCGGGCGAGCAGTACGTC. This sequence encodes CASSYSPGEQYV.

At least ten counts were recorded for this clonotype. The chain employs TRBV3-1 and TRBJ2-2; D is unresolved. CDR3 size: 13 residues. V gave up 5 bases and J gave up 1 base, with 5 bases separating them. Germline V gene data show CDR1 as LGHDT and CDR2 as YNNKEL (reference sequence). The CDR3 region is CASSGLNTGELFF. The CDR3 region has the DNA TGTGCCAGCAGCGGATTGAACACCGGGGAGCTGTTTTTT.

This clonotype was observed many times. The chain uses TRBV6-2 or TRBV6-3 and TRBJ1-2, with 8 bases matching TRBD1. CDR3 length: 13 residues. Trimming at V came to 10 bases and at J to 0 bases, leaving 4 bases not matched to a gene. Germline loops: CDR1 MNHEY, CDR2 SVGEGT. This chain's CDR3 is CATTGVTNYGYTF. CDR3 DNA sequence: TGTGCCACGACAGGGGTGACTAACTATGGCTACACCTTC.